The 4 T cell receptor beta chains given below trace back to one sample, sequenced in a study of T cell clonality in common variable immunodeficiency. Using immunoSEQ multiplex PCR, the repertoire was profiled, and TCRdb retains in-frame clones only, with some absent. The sample was found to contain about 39,000 clones, and every one recurs. Sequenced material: peripheral blood mononuclear cells. The receptor set was obtained from a person aged 18 to 70 in good health.

At least ten counts were recorded for this clone. Read sequence stops 3 residues before the CDR3 end, and the germline J gene provides the missing end. The chain recombines TRBV30 with TRBJ1-5, with 8 bases that match TRBD1. This CDR3 comprises 12 residues. From germline, CDR1 is GTSNPN and CDR2 SVGIG (reference sequence). V was clipped by 3 bases and J by 6 bases; unmatched bases: 1. CDR3 DNA (partial): TGTGCCTGGAGCACAGGGGGTCAGCCC. Protein: CAWSTGGQP. Given in full, the CDR3 is CAWSTGGQPQHF. Full variable domain (missing parts from reference TRBV30 and TRBJ1-5): SQTIHQWPATLVQPVGSPLSLECTVEGTSNPNLYWYRQAAGRGLQLLFYSVGIGQISSEVPQNLSASRPQDRQFILSSKKLLLSDSGFYLCAWSTGGQPQHFGDGTRLSIL.

This clone was counted ten times or more. The CDR3 end is not reached by the read, which stops 3 residues before it; the germline J gene fills it in. The V and J genes are TRBV20-1 and TRBJ1-1; 9 nucleotides agree with TRBD1. The CDR3 runs 16 residues. Germline CDR1 reads DFQATT; CDR2 reads SNEGSKA (reference sequence). J gave up 1 base and V 2 bases, and 8 bases lay outside the gene matches. The covered CDR3 bases are TGCAGTGCTAGATCCCTGGACAGGGGAGGGAACACTGAA. Translated, it gives CSARSLDRGGNTE. The whole CDR3 protein reads CSARSLDRGGNTEAFF.

This clone has ten or more counts. The sequence runs out 3 residues before the end of the CDR3; the remainder is reconstructed from the germline J gene. V and J are TRBV6-2 or TRBV6-3 and TRBJ2-3, with TRBD2 matching over 9 bases. Germline CDR1 is MNHEY and CDR2 is SVGEGT. The CDR3 consists of 13 residues. The sequenced CDR3 bases are TGTGCCAGCAGTAGCGGGAGGTTCGAGACG. Protein product: CASSSGRFET. In full, the CDR3 is CASSSGRFETQYF.

This clone has a handful of counts. The read ends 3 residues shy of where the CDR3 ends; the end is completed using the germline J gene. This chain joins TRBV19 and TRBJ1-2, with D unresolved. Germline loops: CDR1 LNHDA, CDR2 SQIVND (reference sequence). There are 18 residues in the CDR3. CDR3 in amino acids: CASSISSVLRGGSYDYTF. The DNA read from the CDR3 is TGTGCCAGTAGTATTTCCTCGGTGCTACGCGGCGGCTCCTACGAC.